These T cell receptor beta chains were read from a single sample in a study of T-cell reconstitution after alpha-beta-depleted transplantation in children. TCRdb itself ran the PCR reads through MiXCR, one entry per CDR3 protein. Of fewer than 500,000 distinct CDR3 sequences listed, 43% were seen once; the top ten hold 25% to 30%. The material sequenced was PBMCs, taken before TCRalphabeta/CD19-depleted stem cell transplant. The source of these receptors is a girl aged 2-15 years with aplastic anemia, due to receive a stem cell transplant. The CDR3 runs from the conserved cysteine through the conserved F or W. A D gene is named only where the DNA matches it firmly. For some rows the clone size is stated as once, few or many, or as a class when expanded; others skip it.

cdr3_aa cdr3_nt j_call clone_size v_call d_call
CASSPTPLRNEQFF TGTGCCAGCAGCCCCACACCTCTGAGGAATGAGCAGTTCTTC TRBJ2-1 few TRBV7-6 -
CSARDRAGVNEQFF TGCAGTGCTAGAGATAGAGCGGGAGTAAATGAGCAGTTCTTC TRBJ2-1 - TRBV20-1 TRBD2
CASSQGFQGDTEAFF TGTGCCAGCAGCCAAGGGTTTCAGGGCGACACTGAAGCTTTCTTT TRBJ1-1 many TRBV3-1 -
CASSPRTGRRPDTQYF TGCGCCAGCAGCCCCAGGACAGGGAGGCGCCCAGATACGCAGTATTTT TRBJ2-3 - TRBV5-1 TRBD1
CASSEMVQADYEQYF TGTGCCAGCAGTGAAATGGTACAGGCTGACTACGAGCAGTACTTC TRBJ2-7 - TRBV6-1 -
CSARVSLAGGPRDEQFF TGCAGTGCTAGGGTCTCCCTAGCGGGGGGGCCCAGGGATGAGCAGTTCTTC TRBJ2-1 - TRBV20-1 TRBD2
CASSLRIRTEAFF TGTGCCAGCAGCTTGCGAATTCGCACTGAAGCTTTCTTT TRBJ1-1 - TRBV9 -
CASSRQGNNQPQHF TGTGCCAGCAGTCGACAGGGAAACAATCAGCCCCAGCATTTT TRBJ1-5 - TRBV27 TRBD1
CASSSPRDSYNEQFF TGTGCCAGCAGTTCCCCCCGGGACAGTTACAATGAGCAGTTCTTC TRBJ2-1 - TRBV28 TRBD1
CASTQQGVYGYTF TGTGCCAGCACCCAACAGGGGGTGTATGGCTACACCTTC TRBJ1-2 many TRBV12-3/TRBV12-4 TRBD1
CASSWDYNEQFF TGCGCCAGCAGCTGGGACTACAATGAGCAGTTCTTC TRBJ2-1 many TRBV5-1 -
CATRGTSGGTYEQYF TGTGCCACCCGCGGGACTAGCGGGGGGACCTACGAGCAGTACTTC TRBJ2-7 few TRBV6-2/TRBV6-3 TRBD2
CASRRVGEEDIQYF TGCGCCAGCAGGAGGGTCGGGGAGGAGGACATTCAGTACTTC TRBJ2-4 once TRBV5-1 -
CASSDGRGGLETQYF TGTGCCAGCAGCGACGGAAGGGGGGGCTTAGAGACCCAGTACTTC TRBJ2-5 - TRBV7-2 -
CASSPKWGGAGELFF TGTGCCAGCAGCCCGAAATGGGGAGGGGCCGGGGAGCTGTTTTTT TRBJ2-2 - TRBV9 TRBD2
CASSEKGAYEQFF TGTGCCAGCAGTGAAAAGGGGGCCTATGAGCAGTTCTTC TRBJ2-1 - TRBV6-1 TRBD1
CASIRGGTADTQYF TGTGCCAGCATCCGGGGGGGGACCGCAGATACGCAGTATTTT TRBJ2-3 few TRBV6-1 TRBD2
CATSGRGSPCRMNNSPLHF TGTGCCACCAGTGGAAGAGGTAGCCCGTGCCGAATGAATAATTCACCCCTCCACTTT TRBJ1-6 many TRBV24-1 -
CSARAPIGGFGETQYF TGCAGTGCTAGAGCGCCTATCGGGGGGTTTGGCGAGACCCAGTACTTC TRBJ2-5 many TRBV20-1 TRBD2
CASSQEGRDPIYEQYF TGTGCCAGCAGCCAAGAGGGTAGGGATCCGATCTACGAGCAGTACTTC TRBJ2-7 few TRBV3-1 -
CASSRGASADTQYF TGTGCCAGCAGCCGAGGGGCTTCAGCAGATACGCAGTATTTT TRBJ2-3 few TRBV7-2 -
CASSQEAGPLSSYNEQFF TGCGCCAGCAGCCAAGAGGCGGGACCGTTAAGCTCCTACAATGAGCAGTTCTTC TRBJ2-1 - TRBV4-3 -
CASSMGQGRNEQFF TGTGCCAGCAGCATGGGACAGGGTAGGAATGAGCAGTTCTTC TRBJ2-1 - TRBV5-8 TRBD1
CASSSQGASSYEQYF TGTGCCAGCAGCTCACAAGGGGCCTCATCCTACGAGCAGTACTTC TRBJ2-7 many TRBV7-2 -
CSVDGGTETQYF TGCAGCGTTGATGGGGGAACGGAGACCCAGTACTTC TRBJ2-5 - TRBV29-1 -
CSPLAIELSETQYF TGCAGCCCTCTAGCTATCGAGTTATCTGAGACCCAGTACTTC TRBJ2-5 few TRBV20-1 -
CASSHTGAGYGYTF TGTGCCAGCAGCCACACGGGGGCTGGGTATGGCTACACCTTC TRBJ1-2 - TRBV12-3/TRBV12-4 -
CASSSRQDLTGELFF TGTGCCAGCAGCTCGAGACAGGACCTTACCGGGGAGCTGTTTTTT TRBJ2-2 many TRBV7-9 -
CASSSYRARTGELFF TGTGCCAGCAGCAGTTACAGGGCTCGCACCGGGGAGCTGTTTTTT TRBJ2-2 once TRBV5-6 -
CASSLGMMGNTGELFF TGTGCCAGCAGCTTAGGGATGATGGGGAACACCGGGGAGCTGTTTTTT TRBJ2-2 - TRBV11-2 -